Below, one TCR beta chain is given with its context. Its antigen is unknown. This sample is part of a study of T cells in Graves' hyperthyroidism and ophthalmopathy. Findings of the study overall: The blood repertoire included most of the expanded thyroid clonotypes above 0.001.

Patients showing uncontrolled infection, other autoimmune disease, pregnancy or lactation were ineligible. Germline V gives CDR1 LGHNA, CDR2 YSLEER. The length of the CDR3 is 16 residues. The V gene lost 4 bases and the J gene lost 3 bases, with 18 bases spanning the gap. It was RNA transcripts that yielded the amplified TCR beta CDR3 regions. Using the HTBI primer set, a first-round RT-PCR was run on the TCR CDR3. TCRdb re-called the multiplex PCR reads with MiXCR, one entry per CDR3 protein. The sample records about 600,000 distinct CDR3 sequences, approximately 15% being singletons. The chain recombines TRBV4-3 with TRBJ1-2, with D tentatively TRBD1 (5 bases). The sequence derives from a woman aged 40 to 49 with Graves' ophthalmopathy. Sequencing was done on a sample of blood. CDR3 nucleotides: TGCGCCAGCAGCCCGAGCGTCTGGGGGATGGACTATGGCTACACCTTC. Encoded protein: CASSPSVWGMDYGYTF.